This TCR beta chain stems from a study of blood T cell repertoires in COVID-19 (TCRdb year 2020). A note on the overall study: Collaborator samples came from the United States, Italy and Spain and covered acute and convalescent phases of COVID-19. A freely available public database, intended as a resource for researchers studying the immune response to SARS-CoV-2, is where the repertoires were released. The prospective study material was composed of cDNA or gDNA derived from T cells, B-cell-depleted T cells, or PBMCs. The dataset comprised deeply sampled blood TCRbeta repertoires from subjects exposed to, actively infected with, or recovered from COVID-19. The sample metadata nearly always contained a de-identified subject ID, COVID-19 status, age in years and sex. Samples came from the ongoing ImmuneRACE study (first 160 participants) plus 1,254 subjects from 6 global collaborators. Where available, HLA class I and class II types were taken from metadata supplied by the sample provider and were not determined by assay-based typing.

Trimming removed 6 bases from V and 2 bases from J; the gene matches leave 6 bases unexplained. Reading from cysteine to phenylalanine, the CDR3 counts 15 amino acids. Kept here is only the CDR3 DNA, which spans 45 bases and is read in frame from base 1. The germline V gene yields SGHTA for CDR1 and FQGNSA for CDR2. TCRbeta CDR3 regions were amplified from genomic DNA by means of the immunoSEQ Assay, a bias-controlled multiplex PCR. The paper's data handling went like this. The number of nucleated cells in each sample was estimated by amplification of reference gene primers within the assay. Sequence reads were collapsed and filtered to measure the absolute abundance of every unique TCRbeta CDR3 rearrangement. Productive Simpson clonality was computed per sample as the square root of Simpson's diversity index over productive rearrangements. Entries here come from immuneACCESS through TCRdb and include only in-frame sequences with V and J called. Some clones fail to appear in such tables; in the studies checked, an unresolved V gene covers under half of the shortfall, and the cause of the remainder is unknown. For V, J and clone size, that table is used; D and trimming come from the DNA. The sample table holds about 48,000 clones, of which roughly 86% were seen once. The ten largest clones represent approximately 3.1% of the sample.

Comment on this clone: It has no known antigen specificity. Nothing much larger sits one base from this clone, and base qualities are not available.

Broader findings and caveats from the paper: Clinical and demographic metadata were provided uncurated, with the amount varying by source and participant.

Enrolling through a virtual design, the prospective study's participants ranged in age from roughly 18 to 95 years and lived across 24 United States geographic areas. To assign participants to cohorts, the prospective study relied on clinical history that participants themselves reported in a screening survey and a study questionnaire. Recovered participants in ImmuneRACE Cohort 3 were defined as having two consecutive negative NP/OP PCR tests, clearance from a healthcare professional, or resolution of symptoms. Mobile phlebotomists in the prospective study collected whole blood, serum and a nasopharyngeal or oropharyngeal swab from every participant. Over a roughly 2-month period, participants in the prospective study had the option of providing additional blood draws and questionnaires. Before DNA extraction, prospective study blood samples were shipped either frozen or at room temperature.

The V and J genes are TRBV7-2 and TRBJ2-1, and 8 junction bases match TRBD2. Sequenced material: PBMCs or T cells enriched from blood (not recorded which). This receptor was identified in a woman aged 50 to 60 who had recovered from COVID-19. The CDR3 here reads CASRPLAATYNEQFF. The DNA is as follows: TGTGCCAGCAGACCACTAGCGGCTACCTACAATGAGCAGTTCTTC.